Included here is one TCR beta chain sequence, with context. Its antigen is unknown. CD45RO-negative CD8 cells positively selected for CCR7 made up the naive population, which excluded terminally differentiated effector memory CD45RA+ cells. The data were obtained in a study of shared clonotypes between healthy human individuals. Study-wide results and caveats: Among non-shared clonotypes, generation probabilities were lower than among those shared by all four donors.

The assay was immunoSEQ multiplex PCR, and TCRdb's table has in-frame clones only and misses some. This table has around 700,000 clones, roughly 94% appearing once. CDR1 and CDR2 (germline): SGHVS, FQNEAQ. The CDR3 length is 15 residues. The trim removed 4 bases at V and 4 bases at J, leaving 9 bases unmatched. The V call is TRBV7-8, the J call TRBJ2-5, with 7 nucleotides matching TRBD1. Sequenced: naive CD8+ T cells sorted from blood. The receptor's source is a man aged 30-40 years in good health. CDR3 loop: CASSSGRQGRETQYF. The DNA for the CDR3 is TGTGCCAGCAGCTCGGGGCGACAGGGACGAGAGACCCAGTACTTC.